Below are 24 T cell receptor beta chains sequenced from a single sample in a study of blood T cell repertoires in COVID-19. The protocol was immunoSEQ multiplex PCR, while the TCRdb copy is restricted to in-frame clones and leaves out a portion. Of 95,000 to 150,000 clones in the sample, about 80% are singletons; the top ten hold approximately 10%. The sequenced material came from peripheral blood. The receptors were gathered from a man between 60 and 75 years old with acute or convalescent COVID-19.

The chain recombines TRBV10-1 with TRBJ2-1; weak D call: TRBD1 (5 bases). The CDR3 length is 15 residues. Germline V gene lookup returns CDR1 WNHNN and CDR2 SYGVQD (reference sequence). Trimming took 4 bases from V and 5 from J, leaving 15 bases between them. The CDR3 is CASSARAGINNEQFF. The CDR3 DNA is TGCGCCAGCAGTGCCAGGGCAGGAATCAACAATGAGCAGTTCTTC.

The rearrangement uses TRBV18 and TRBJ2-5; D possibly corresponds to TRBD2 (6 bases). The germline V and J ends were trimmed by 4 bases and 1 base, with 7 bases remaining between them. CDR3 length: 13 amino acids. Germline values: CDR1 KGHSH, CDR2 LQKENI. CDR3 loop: CASSQTSQETQYF. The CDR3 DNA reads TGTGCCAGCTCACAGACTAGCCAAGAGACCCAGTACTTC. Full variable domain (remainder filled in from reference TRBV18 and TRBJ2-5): NAGVMQNPRHLVRRRGQEARLRCSPMKGHSHVYWYRQLPEEGLKFMVYLQKENIIDESGMPKERFSAEFPKEGPSILRIQQVVRGDSAAYFCASSQTSQETQYFGPGTRLLVL.

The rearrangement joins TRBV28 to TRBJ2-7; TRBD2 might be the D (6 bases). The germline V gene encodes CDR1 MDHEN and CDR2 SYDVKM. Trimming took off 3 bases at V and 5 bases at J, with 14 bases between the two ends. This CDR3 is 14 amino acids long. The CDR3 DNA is TGTGCCAGCAGTTTTGGGGGGAGTAAGGACGAGCAGTACTTC. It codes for CASSFGGSKDEQYF.

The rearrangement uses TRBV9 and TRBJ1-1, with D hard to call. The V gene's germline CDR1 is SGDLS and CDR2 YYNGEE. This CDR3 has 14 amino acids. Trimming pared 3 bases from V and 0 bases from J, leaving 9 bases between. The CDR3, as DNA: TGTGCCAGCAGCGCATCTTCTATGAACACTGAAGCTTTCTTT. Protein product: CASSASSMNTEAFF. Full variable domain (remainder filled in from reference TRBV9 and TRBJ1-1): DSGVTQTPKHLITATGQRVTLRCSPRSGDLSVYWYQQSLDQGLQFLIQYYNGEERAKGNILERFSAQQFPDLHSELNLSSLELGDSALYFCASSASSMNTEAFFGQGTRLTVV.

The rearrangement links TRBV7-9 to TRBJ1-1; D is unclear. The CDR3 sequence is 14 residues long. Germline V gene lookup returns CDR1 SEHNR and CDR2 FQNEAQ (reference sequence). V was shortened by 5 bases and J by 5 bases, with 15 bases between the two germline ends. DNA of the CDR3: TGTGCCAGCAGCCTTAGCGGGGTATGGACTGAAGCTTTCTTT. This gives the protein CASSLSGVWTEAFF. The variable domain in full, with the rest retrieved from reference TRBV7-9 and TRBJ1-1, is DTGVSQNPRHKITKRGQNVTFRCDPISEHNRLYWYRQTLGQGPEFLTYFQNEAQLEKSRLLSDRFSAERPKGSFSTLEIQRTEQGDSAMYLCASSLSGVWTEAFFGQGTRLTVV.

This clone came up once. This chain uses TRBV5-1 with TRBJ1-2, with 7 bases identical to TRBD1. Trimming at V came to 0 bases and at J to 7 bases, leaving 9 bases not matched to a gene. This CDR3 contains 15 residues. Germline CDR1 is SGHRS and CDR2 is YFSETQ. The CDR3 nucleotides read TGCGCCAGCAGCTTGGATCCCGGGACAGATACTGGCTACACCTTC. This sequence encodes CASSLDPGTDTGYTF. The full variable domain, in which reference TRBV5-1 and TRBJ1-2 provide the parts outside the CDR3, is KAGVTQTPRYLIKTRGQQVTLSCSPISGHRSVSWYQQTPGQGLQFLFEYFSETQRNKGNFPGRFSGRQFSNSRSEMNVSTLELGDSALYLCASSLDPGTDTGYTFGSGTRLTVV.

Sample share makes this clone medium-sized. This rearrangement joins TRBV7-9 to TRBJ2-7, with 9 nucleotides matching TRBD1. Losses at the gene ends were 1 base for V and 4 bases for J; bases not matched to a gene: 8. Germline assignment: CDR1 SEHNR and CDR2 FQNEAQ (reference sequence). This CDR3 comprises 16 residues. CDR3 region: CASSLVLTGGTYEQYF. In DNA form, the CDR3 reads TGTGCCAGCAGCTTAGTTCTGACAGGGGGAACTTACGAGCAGTACTTC. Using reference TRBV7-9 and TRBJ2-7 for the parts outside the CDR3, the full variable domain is DTGVSQNPRHKITKRGQNVTFRCDPISEHNRLYWYRQTLGQGPEFLTYFQNEAQLEKSRLLSDRFSAERPKGSFSTLEIQRTEQGDSAMYLCASSLVLTGGTYEQYFGPGTRLTVT.

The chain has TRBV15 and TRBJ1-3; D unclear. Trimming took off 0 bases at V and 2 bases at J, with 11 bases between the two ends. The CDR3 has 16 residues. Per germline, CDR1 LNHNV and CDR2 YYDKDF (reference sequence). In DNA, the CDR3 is TGTGCCACCAGCAGAGATGTGCCAGCGACTGGAAACACCATATATTTT. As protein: CATSRDVPATGNTIYF. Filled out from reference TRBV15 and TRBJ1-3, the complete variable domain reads DAMVIQNPRYQVTQFGKPVTLSCSQTLNHNVMYWYQQKSSQAPKLLFHYYDKDFNNEADTPDNFQSRRPNTSFCFLDIRSPGLGDTAMYLCATSRDVPATGNTIYFGEGSWLTVV.

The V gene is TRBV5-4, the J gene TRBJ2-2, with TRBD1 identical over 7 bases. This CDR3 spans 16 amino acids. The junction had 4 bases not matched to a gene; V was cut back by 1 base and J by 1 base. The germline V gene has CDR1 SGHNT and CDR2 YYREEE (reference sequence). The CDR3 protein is CASSLPGQMNTGELFF. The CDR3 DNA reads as TGTGCCAGCAGCTTGCCGGGACAGATGAACACCGGGGAGCTGTTTTTT.

DNA of the CDR3: TGTGCCAGCAGCGTAGATGGGGGGAACACCATATATTTT. Amino acids: CASSVDGGNTIYF. The chain has TRBV9 and TRBJ1-3, with D possibly matching TRBD1 (5 bases). The germline gives CDR1 SGDLS, CDR2 YYNGEE. The V end was cut by 0 bases, the J end by 7 bases, with 8 bases between. This CDR3 is 13 amino acids long.

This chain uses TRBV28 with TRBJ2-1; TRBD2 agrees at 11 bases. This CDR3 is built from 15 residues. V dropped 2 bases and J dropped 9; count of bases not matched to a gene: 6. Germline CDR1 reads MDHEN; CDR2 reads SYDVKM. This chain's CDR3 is CASSLIAGGPGEQFF. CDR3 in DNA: TGTGCCAGCAGTTTAATAGCGGGAGGGCCGGGTGAGCAGTTCTTC.

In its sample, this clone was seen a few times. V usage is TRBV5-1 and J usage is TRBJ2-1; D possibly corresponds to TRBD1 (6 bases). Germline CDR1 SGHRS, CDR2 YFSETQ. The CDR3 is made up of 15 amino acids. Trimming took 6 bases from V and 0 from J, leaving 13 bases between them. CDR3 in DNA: TGCGCCAGCACCCCCGACAGGCCCTCCTACAATGAGCAGTTCTTC. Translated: CASTPDRPSYNEQFF.

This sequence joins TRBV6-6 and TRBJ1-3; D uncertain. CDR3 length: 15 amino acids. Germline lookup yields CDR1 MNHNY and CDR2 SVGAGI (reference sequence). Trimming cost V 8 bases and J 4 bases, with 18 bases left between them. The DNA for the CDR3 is TGTGCCAGCTGTCTAGGAGTAGGATCCGGAAACACCATATATTTT. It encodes CASCLGVGSGNTIYF.

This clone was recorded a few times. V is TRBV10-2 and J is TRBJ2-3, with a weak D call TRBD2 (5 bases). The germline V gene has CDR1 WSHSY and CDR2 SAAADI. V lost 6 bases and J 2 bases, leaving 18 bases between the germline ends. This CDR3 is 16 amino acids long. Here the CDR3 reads CASSVTRRRPTDTQYF. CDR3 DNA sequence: TGCGCCAGCAGCGTAACCCGCCGGAGGCCCACAGATACGCAGTATTTT.

CDR3 DNA sequence: TGTGCCAGCTCACCCAGACAGGGGAGGCACGAGCAGTACTTC. It encodes CASSPRQGRHEQYF. The chain is built from TRBV18 and TRBJ2-7, with TRBD1 matching 8 bases. V was clipped by 3 bases and J by 5 bases; unmatched bases: 6. The V gene's germline CDR1 is KGHSH and CDR2 LQKENI. The CDR3 sequence is 14 residues long.

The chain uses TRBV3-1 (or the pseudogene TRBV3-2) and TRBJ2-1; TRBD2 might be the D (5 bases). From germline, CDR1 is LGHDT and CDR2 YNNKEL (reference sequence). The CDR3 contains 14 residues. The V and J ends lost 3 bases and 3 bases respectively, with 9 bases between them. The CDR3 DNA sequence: TGTGCCAGCAGCCACTCGAGGGTCTACAATGAGCAGTTCTTC. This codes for CASSHSRVYNEQFF.

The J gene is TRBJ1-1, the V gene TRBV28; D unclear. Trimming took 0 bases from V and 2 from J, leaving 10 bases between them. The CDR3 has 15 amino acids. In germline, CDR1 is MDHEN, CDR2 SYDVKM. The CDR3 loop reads CASSLWSAANTEAFF. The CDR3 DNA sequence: TGTGCCAGCAGTTTATGGTCGGCGGCTAACACTGAAGCTTTCTTT.

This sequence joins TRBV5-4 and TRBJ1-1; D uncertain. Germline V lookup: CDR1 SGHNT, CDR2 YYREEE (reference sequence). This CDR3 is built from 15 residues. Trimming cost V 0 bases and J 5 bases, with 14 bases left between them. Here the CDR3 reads CASSLVGTASTEAFF. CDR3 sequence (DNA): TGTGCCAGCAGCTTGGTGGGCACAGCCTCAACTGAAGCTTTCTTT.

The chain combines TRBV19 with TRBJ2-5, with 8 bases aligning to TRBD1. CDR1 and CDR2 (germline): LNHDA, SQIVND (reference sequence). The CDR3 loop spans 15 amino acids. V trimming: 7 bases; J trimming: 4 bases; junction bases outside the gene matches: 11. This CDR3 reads CASTRTGSLLETQYF. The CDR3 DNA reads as TGTGCCAGTACAAGGACAGGGAGTCTGTTAGAGACCCAGTACTTC.

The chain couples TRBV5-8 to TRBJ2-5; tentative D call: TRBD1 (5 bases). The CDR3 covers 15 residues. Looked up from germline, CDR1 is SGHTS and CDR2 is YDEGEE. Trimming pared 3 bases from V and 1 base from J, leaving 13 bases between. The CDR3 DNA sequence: TGTGCCAGCAGCTGGGGCCTGACGGCCCAAGAGACCCAGTACTTC. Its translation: CASSWGLTAQETQYF.

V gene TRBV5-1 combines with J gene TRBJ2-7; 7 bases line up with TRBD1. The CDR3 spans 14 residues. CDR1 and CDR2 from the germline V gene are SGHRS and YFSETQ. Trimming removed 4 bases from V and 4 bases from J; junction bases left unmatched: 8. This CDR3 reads CASSITGARYEQYF. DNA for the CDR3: TGCGCCAGCAGCATAACAGGGGCGAGGTACGAGCAGTACTTC.

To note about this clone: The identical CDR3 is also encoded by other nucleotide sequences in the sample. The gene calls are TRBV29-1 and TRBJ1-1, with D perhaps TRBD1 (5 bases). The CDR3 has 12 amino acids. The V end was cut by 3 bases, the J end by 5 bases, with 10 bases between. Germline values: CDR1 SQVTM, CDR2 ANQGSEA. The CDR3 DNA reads TGCAGCGTTGATGGGGGGGGTACTGAAGCTTTCTTT. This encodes CSVDGGGTEAFF.

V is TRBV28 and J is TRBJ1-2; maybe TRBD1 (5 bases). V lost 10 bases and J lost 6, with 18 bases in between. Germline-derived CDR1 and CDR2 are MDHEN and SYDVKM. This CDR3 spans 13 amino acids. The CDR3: CATSDGTWNGYTF. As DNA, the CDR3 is TGTGCCACCTCCGATGGGACTTGGAATGGCTACACCTTC.

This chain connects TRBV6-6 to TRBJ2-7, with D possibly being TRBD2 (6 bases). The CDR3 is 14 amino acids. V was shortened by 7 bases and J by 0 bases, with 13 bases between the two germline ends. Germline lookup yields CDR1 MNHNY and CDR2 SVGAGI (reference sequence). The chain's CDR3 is CASTLSRDSYEQYF. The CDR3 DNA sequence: TGTGCCAGCACCTTGTCGCGGGACTCCTACGAGCAGTACTTC.